Listed below are T cell receptor beta chains from one sample, sequenced in a study of T cell responses to AZD1222 COVID-19 vaccine. Sequencing was performed with immunoSEQ multiplex PCR; in TCRdb, only in-frame clones are kept and a portion is missing. Counted here are 110,000 to 150,000 clones, about 93% occurring once; the ten biggest clones make up more than 8.5%. The source was peripheral blood, collected on day 0 of AZD1222 vaccination. The receptors derive from an adult in good health. Each CDR3 is given with its conserved first and last residue. A D gene is named only where the DNA matches it firmly. A row's size may be missing; if present it is once, few, many or a size class.

d_gene: NA
abundance: few
j_gene: TRBJ1-1
v_gene: TRBV11-3
CDR3aa: CASGGTEAFF
CDR3nt: TGTGCCAGCGGAGGGACCGAAGCTTTCTTT

d_gene: NA
abundance: NA
j_gene: TRBJ1-1
v_gene: TRBV19
CDR3aa: CASKRETANTEAFF
CDR3nt: TGTGCCAGTAAGAGAGAGACCGCGAACACTGAAGCTTTCTTT

d_gene: NA
abundance: once
j_gene: TRBJ1-1
v_gene: TRBV19
CDR3aa: CASSIDLRMGTEAFF
CDR3nt: TGTGCCAGTAGTATAGATCTTAGGATGGGCACTGAAGCTTTCTTT

d_gene: NA
abundance: once
j_gene: TRBJ1-2
v_gene: TRBV27
CDR3aa: CASSFGRGLGYTF
CDR3nt: TGTGCCAGCAGTTTTGGGCGGGGGCTTGGCTACACCTTC

d_gene: NA
abundance: NA
j_gene: TRBJ2-7
v_gene: TRBV28
CDR3aa: CASSLGPVYEQYF
CDR3nt: TGTGCCAGCAGTCTAGGACCTGTCTACGAGCAGTACTTC

d_gene: NA
abundance: NA
j_gene: TRBJ2-5
v_gene: TRBV2
CDR3aa: CASRSSGAAIQETQYF
CDR3nt: TGTGCCAGCAGATCATCGGGGGCCGCGATCCAAGAGACCCAGTACTTC

d_gene: NA
abundance: NA
j_gene: TRBJ1-2
v_gene: TRBV7-9
CDR3aa: CASSSTGYGYTF
CDR3nt: TGTGCCAGCAGCTCGACAGGTTATGGCTACACCTTC

d_gene: TRBD1
abundance: NA
j_gene: TRBJ1-5
v_gene: TRBV2
CDR3aa: CASSDRDRRNQPQHF
CDR3nt: TGTGCCAGCAGTGATCGGGACAGGCGAAATCAGCCCCAGCATTTT

d_gene: NA
abundance: NA
j_gene: TRBJ2-7
v_gene: TRBV7-6
CDR3aa: CASSLRGQTYEQYF
CDR3nt: TGTGCCAGCAGCTTAAGGGGACAAACCTACGAGCAGTACTTC

d_gene: NA
abundance: NA
j_gene: TRBJ1-1
v_gene: TRBV7-9
CDR3aa: CASRYEGTEAFF
CDR3nt: TGTGCCAGCAGGTACGAGGGGACTGAAGCTTTCTTT

d_gene: TRBD1
abundance: NA
j_gene: TRBJ1-6
v_gene: TRBV2
CDR3aa: CASSEAGGRGQINF
CDR3nt: TGTGCCAGCAGTGAAGCTGGAGGGAGGGGACAGATCAATTTT

d_gene: NA
abundance: NA
j_gene: TRBJ1-5
v_gene: TRBV6-2/TRBV6-3
CDR3aa: CASSYSGPGQPQHF
CDR3nt: TGTGCCAGCAGTTACTCGGGCCCCGGACAGCCCCAGCATTTT

d_gene: NA
abundance: once
j_gene: TRBJ1-1
v_gene: TRBV6-5
CDR3aa: CASSYRLNTEAFF
CDR3nt: TGTGCCAGCAGTTACAGGTTGAACACTGAAGCTTTCTTT

d_gene: NA
abundance: NA
j_gene: TRBJ2-7
v_gene: TRBV5-4
CDR3aa: CAASDRSYEQYF
CDR3nt: TGTGCCGCCTCGGACAGATCCTACGAGCAGTACTTC

d_gene: NA
abundance: NA
j_gene: TRBJ2-5
v_gene: TRBV5-8
CDR3aa: CASNPGQIRETQYF
CDR3nt: TGTGCCAGCAACCCAGGACAGATCAGGGAGACCCAGTACTTC